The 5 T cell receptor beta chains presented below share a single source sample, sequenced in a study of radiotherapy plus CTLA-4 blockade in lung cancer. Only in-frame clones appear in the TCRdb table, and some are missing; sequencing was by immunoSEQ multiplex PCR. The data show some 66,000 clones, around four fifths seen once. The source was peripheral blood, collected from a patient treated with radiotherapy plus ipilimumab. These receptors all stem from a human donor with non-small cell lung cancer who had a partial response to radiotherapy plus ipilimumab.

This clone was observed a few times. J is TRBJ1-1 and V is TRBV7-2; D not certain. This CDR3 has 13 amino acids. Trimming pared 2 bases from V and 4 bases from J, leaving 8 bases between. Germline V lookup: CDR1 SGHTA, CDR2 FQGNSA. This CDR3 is CASSLNGGTEAFF. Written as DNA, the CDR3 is TGTGCCAGCAGCTTAAACGGAGGCACTGAAGCTTTCTTT.

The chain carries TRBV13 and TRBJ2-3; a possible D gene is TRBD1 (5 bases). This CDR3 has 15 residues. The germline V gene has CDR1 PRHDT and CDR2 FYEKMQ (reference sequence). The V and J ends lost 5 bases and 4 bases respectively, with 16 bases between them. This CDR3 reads CASSLRGYTADTQYF. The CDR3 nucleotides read TGTGCCAGCAGCCTTAGGGGATACACTGCAGATACGCAGTATTTT.

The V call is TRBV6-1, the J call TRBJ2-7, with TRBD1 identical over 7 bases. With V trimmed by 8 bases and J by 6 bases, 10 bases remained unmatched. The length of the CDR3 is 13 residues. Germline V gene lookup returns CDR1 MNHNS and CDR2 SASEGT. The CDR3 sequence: CASAPDRAGEQYF. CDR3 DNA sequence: TGTGCCAGCGCACCTGACAGGGCCGGCGAGCAGTACTTC.

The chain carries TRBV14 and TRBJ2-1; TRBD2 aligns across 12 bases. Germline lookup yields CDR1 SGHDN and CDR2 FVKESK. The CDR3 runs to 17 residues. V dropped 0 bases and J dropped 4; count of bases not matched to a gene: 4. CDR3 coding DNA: TGTGCCAGCAGCCAAGATCGCACTAGCGGGAGGTACAATGAGCAGTTCTTC. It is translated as CASSQDRTSGRYNEQFF.

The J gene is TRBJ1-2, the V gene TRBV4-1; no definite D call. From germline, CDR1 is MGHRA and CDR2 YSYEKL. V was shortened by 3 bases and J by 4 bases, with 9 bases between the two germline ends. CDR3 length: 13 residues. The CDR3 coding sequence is TGCGCCAGCAGCCACGGGGATGGCTATGGCTACACCTTC. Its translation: CASSHGDGYGYTF.